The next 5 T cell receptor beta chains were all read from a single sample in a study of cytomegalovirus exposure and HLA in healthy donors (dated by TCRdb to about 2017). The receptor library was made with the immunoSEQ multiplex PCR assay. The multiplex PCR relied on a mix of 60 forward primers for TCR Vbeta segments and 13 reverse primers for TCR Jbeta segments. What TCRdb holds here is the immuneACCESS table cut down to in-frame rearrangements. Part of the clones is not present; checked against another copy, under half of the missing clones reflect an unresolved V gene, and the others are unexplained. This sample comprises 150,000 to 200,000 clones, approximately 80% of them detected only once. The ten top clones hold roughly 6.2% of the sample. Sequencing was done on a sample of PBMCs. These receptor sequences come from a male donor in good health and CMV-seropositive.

The CDR3 is CASSLGLGAGGSSYNEQFF. The CDR3 DNA reads as TGCGCCAGCAGCTTGGGGCTGGGAGCGGGGGGAAGCTCCTACAATGAGCAGTTCTTC. This rearrangement joins TRBV5-1 to TRBJ2-1, with 9 nucleotides matching TRBD2. Germline CDR1 is SGHRS and CDR2 is YFSETQ. Unmatched junction bases numbered 10, after V lost 0 bases and J lost 0 bases. This CDR3 spans 19 amino acids. Full variable domain (missing parts from reference TRBV5-1 and TRBJ2-1): KAGVTQTPRYLIKTRGQQVTLSCSPISGHRSVSWYQQTPGQGLQFLFEYFSETQRNKGNFPGRFSGRQFSNSRSEMNVSTLELGDSALYLCASSLGLGAGGSSYNEQFFGPGTRLTVL.

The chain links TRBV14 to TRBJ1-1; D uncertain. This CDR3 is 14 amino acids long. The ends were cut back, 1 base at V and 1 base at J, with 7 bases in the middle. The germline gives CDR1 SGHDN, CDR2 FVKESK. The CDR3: CASSQVLWNTEAFF. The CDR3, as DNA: TGTGCCAGCAGCCAAGTTCTATGGAACACTGAAGCTTTCTTT. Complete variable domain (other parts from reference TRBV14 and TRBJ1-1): EAGVTQFPSHSVIEKGQTVTLRCDPISGHDNLYWYRRVMGKEIKFLLHFVKESKQDESGMPNNRFLAERTGGTYSTLKVQPAELEDSGVYFCASSQVLWNTEAFFGQGTRLTVV.

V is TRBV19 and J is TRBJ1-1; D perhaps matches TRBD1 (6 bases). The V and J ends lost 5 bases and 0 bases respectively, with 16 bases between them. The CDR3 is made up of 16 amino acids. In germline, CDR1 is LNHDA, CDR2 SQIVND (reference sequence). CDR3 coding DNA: TGTGCCAGTAGTGACCGGACAGAGCTCATGAACACTGAAGCTTTCTTT. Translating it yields CASSDRTELMNTEAFF.

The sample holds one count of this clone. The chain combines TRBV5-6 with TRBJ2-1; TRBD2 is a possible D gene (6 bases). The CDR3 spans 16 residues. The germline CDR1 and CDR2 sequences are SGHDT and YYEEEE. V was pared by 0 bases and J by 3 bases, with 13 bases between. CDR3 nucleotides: TGTGCCAGCAGCTTGGCCTATAGCGGCTACTACAATGAGCAGTTCTTC. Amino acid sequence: CASSLAYSGYYNEQFF.

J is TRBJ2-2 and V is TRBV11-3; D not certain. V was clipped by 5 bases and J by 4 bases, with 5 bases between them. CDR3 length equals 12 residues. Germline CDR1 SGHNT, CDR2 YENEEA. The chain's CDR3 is CASSLSTGELFF. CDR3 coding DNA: TGTGCCAGCAGCCTTAGCACCGGGGAGCTGTTTTTT.